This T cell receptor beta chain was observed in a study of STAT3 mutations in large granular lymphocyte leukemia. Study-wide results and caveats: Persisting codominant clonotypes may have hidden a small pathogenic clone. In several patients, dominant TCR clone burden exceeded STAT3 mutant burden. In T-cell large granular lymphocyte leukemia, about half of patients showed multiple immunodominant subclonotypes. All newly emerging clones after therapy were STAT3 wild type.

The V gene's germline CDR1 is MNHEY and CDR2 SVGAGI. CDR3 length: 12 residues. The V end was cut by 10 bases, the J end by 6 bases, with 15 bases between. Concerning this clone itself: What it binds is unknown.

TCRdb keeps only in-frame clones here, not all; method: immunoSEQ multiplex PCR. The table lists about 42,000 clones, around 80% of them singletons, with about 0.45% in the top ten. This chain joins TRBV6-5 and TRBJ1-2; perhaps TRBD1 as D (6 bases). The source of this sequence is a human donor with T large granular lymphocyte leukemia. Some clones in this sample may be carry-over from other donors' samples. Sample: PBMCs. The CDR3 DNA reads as TGTGCCACTTCGGAGGGGGACGATGGCTACACCTTC. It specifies CATSEGDDGYTF.